The T cell receptor beta chain under discussion was sequenced for a study of post-analysis software for immune sequencing data. Study in general: The study covered relapsing-remitting, secondary progressive and progressive-relapsing courses of multiple sclerosis. Broader study findings: Relative to controls, patients had about 5 TRBV segments at higher frequency, with TRBV5-6, TRBV5-1 and TRBV20-1 among these.

The TCR beta cDNA libraries contained unique molecular identifiers. Around 460,000 cDNA molecules came from 1 to 10 million T cells. TCRdb re-analysed the PCR reads in MiXCR, keeping a single row per CDR3 protein. This table has some 240,000 distinct CDR3 sequences, 35% to 45% appearing once. CDR1 and CDR2 from the germline V gene are ENHRY and SYGVKD. V dropped 6 bases and J dropped 4 bases, with 12 bases sitting between them. The CDR3 has 13 residues. This clonotype was found many times. Its antigen is still unknown. The chain combines TRBV10-3 with TRBJ1-2; D is perhaps TRBD1 (5 bases). This receptor was obtained from a girl aged 10 to 17 with multiple sclerosis. Sequencing was done on a sample of blood. This CDR3 reads CAISLDGGYGYTF. The CDR3 bases are TGTGCCATCAGCCTTGACGGGGGCTATGGCTACACCTTC.